The rows below give T cell receptor beta chains drawn from one sample of a study of cytomegalovirus exposure and HLA in healthy donors. Profiled with immunoSEQ multiplex PCR; TCRdb holds only in-frame clones, not every one. The sample has 150,000 to 200,000 clones; 81% are singletons. Sequenced material: PBMCs. These receptors came from a man in his forties or fifties in good health and CMV-seropositive. Each CDR3 is given with its conserved first and last residue. The order of the fields is clone size, V gene, J gene, D gene, CDR3 DNA, CDR3 protein. D genes are given only for firm matches. Clone size is given for some rows only: seen once, a few or many times, or a class if the clone is expanded.

>.|TRBV6-6|TRBJ2-5|.
TGTGCCAGCAGTTCAGGCACAACCGCCCGCGGGGAGACCCAGTACTTC
CASSSGTTARGETQYF
>once|TRBV4-2|TRBJ2-1|TRBD2
TGTGCCAGCAGGCCCGGGACTAGCGGAAACAATGAGCAGTTCTTC
CASRPGTSGNNEQFF
>.|TRBV2|TRBJ1-1|.
TGTGCCAGCAGTGAGGTTCCGGGTACTGAAGCTTTCTTT
CASSEVPGTEAFF
>few|TRBV5-5|TRBJ1-1|TRBD1
TGTGCCAGCAGGTTGGGGACAGGGATGACTGAAGCTTTCTTT
CASRLGTGMTEAFF
>few|TRBV19|TRBJ1-1|.
TGTGCCACCAAGCGGGATTATGCTGAAGCTTTCTTT
CATKRDYAEAFF
>once|TRBV5-4|TRBJ2-1|TRBD2
TGTGCCAGCAGCCAGACTAGCGGGGGGGCTGGTTACAATGAGCAGTTCTTC
CASSQTSGGAGYNEQFF
>once|TRBV7-9|TRBJ2-7|TRBD2
TGTGCCAGCAGCTTAACAGAGAGCAGGACTAGCGGGACGTGGGAGCAGTACTTC
CASSLTESRTSGTWEQYF
>once|TRBV7-2|TRBJ2-7|.
TGTGCCAGCAGCCCAACAGGCACTGTCACAGACGAGCAGTACTTC
CASSPTGTVTDEQYF
>.|TRBV15|TRBJ1-1|TRBD1
TGTGCCACCAGCAGGGACAGGGGTTCCGGGACTGAAGCTTTCTTT
CATSRDRGSGTEAFF
>.|TRBV6-1|TRBJ2-1|.
TGTGCCAGCAGTGAGGTTACTAGCAGGTACAATGAGCAGTTCTTC
CASSEVTSRYNEQFF
>.|TRBV29-1|TRBJ2-7|.
TGCAGCGTTGTGTGGGGGACATACGAGCAGTACTTC
CSVVWGTYEQYF
>.|TRBV6-5|TRBJ1-1|TRBD1
TGTGCCAGCAGTTACCTCGGACAGGGTAACACTGAAGCTTTCTTT
CASSYLGQGNTEAFF
>.|TRBV2|TRBJ2-7|.
TGTGCCAGCAGTACCAGGGGCTACGAGCAGTACTTC
CASSTRGYEQYF
>.|TRBV7-2|TRBJ2-7|.
TGTGCCAGCAGCTCAGACTACGAGCAGTACTTC
CASSSDYEQYF
>.|TRBV28|TRBJ2-7|TRBD1
TGTGCCAGCATTACAGGGGCCGCCAGCTCTTACGAGCAGTACTTC
CASITGAASSYEQYF
>.|TRBV19|TRBJ2-6|.
TGTGCCAGCAGACCGGCGGTGACTGGGGCCAACGTCCTGACTTTC
CASRPAVTGANVLTF
>.|TRBV2|TRBJ1-2|TRBD1
TGTGCCAGCAGGGAAGGACAGGTTAGCTATGGCTACACCTTC
CASREGQVSYGYTF
>.|TRBV9|TRBJ1-6|.
TGTGCCAGCAGCGACAGGCAGGGCAATAATTCACCCCTCCACTTT
CASSDRQGNNSPLHF
>.|TRBV5-1|TRBJ2-1|TRBD2
TGCGCCAGCAGCGGGGGACTAGACAATGAGCAGTTCTTC
CASSGGLDNEQFF
>.|TRBV19|TRBJ1-5|.
TGTGCCAGTACTACCAGGGGAGGGAATCAGCCCCAGCATTTT
CASTTRGGNQPQHF
>.|TRBV6-1|TRBJ1-3|.
TGTGCCAGCAGCCCACAGGGCTCTGGAAACACCATATATTTT
CASSPQGSGNTIYF
>.|TRBV4-1|TRBJ2-5|TRBD1
TGCGCCAGCAGCCTTGGACAGGGACAAGAGACCCAGTACTTC
CASSLGQGQETQYF
>few|TRBV5-1|TRBJ2-3|TRBD1
TGCGCCAGCAGCCCTGCCAAGGGACAGGGCACAGATACGCAGTATTTT
CASSPAKGQGTDTQYF
>.|TRBV30|TRBJ1-6|.
TGTGCCTGGAGTGCCGCCGGGGTCGGTAATTCACCCCTCCACTTT
CAWSAAGVGNSPLHF
>.|TRBV18|TRBJ2-7|.
TGTGCCAGCTCACTGGAAAAAGTAGCTTCCTACGAGCAGTACTTC
CASSLEKVASYEQYF
>few|TRBV18|TRBJ1-5|.
TGTGCCAGCTCACCAGGGCAGGATCAGCCCCAGCATTTT
CASSPGQDQPQHF
>.|TRBV5-8|TRBJ2-1|.
TGTGCCAGCAGCTTGGGTGGATGGGCACACAATGAGCAGTTCTTC
CASSLGGWAHNEQFF
>.|TRBV6-1|TRBJ1-1|TRBD1
TGTGCCAGCAGTCCACAGGGGGGGACTGAAGCTTTCTTT
CASSPQGGTEAFF
>.|TRBV18|TRBJ2-3|TRBD1
TGTGCCAGCTCACCACGGGACAGGGGCGGGGATACGCAGTATTTT
CASSPRDRGGDTQYF
>once|TRBV11-2|TRBJ2-7|TRBD2
TGTGCCAGCAGCCACGGGACTAGCTACGAGCAGTACTTC
CASSHGTSYEQYF
>few|TRBV6-5|TRBJ1-3|.
TGTGCCAGCAGTTACTCGGGGGCCTCTGGAAACACCATATATTTT
CASSYSGASGNTIYF
>.|TRBV15|TRBJ2-2|.
TGTGCCACCAGCAGAGACCTCACCGGGGAGCTGTTTTTT
CATSRDLTGELFF